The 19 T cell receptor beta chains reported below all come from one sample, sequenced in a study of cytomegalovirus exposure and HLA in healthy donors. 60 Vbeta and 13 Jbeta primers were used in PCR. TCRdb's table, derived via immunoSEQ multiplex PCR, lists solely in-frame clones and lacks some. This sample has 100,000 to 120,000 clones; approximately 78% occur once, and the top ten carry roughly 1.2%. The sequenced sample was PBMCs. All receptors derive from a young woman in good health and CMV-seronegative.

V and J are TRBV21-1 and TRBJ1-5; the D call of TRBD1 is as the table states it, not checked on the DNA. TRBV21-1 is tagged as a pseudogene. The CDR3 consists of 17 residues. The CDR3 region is CASSRKSDRDREQPQHF. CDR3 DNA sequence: TGTGCCAGCAGCAGGAAGAGTGACCGGGACAGGGAGCAGCCCCAGCATTTT.

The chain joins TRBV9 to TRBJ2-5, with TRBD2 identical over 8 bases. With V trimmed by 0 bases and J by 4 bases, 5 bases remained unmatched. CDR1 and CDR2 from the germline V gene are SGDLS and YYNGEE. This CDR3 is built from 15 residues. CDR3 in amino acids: CASSVGRLAIETQYF. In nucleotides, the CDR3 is TGTGCCAGCAGCGTAGGGAGACTAGCGATAGAGACCCAGTACTTC.

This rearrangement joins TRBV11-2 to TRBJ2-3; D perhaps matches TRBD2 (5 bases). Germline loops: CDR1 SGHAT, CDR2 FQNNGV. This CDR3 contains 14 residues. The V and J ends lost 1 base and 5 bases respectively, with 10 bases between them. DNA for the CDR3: TGTGCCAGCAGCTTAGGACCCAGCGGAGATACGCAGTATTTT. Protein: CASSLGPSGDTQYF.

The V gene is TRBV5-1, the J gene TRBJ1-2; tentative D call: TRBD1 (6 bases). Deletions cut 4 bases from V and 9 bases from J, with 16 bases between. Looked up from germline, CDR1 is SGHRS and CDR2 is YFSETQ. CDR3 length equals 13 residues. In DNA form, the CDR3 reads TGCGCCAGCAGCAACGGGACACCTTTGAGCTACACCTTC. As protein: CASSNGTPLSYTF. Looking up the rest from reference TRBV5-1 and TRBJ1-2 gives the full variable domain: KAGVTQTPRYLIKTRGQQVTLSCSPISGHRSVSWYQQTPGQGLQFLFEYFSETQRNKGNFPGRFSGRQFSNSRSEMNVSTLELGDSALYLCASSNGTPLSYTFGSGTRLTVV.

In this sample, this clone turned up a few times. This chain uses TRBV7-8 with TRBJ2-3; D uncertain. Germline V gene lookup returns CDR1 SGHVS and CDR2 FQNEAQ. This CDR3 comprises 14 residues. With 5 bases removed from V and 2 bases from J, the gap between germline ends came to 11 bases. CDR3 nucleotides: TGTGCCAGCAGCACCGGGTTTAACACAGATACGCAGTATTTT. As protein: CASSTGFNTDTQYF.

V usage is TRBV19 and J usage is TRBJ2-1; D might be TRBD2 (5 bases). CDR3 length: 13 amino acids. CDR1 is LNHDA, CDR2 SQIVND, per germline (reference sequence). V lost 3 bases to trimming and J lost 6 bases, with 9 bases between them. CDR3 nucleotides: TGTGCCAGTAGTATCTCAGAGGGCAATGAGCAGTTCTTC. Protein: CASSISEGNEQFF.

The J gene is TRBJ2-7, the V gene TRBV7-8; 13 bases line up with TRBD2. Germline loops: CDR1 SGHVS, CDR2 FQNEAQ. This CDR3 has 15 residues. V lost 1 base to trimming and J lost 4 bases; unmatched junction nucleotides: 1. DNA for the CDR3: TGTGCCAGCAGCTTAGGGACTAGCGGGAGTTACGAGCAGTACTTC. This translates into CASSLGTSGSYEQYF.

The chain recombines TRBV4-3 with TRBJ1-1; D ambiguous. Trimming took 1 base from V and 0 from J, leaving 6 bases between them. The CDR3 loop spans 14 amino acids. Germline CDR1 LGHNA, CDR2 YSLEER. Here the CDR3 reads CASSQGAMNTEAFF. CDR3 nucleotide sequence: TGCGCCAGCAGCCAAGGGGCGATGAACACTGAAGCTTTCTTT.

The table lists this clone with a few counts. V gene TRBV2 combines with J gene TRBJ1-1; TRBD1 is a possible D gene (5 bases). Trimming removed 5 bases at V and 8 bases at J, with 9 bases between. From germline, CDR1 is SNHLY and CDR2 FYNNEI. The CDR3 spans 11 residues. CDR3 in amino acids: CASSTGWEAFF. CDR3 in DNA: TGTGCCAGCAGTACAGGCTGGGAAGCTTTCTTT.

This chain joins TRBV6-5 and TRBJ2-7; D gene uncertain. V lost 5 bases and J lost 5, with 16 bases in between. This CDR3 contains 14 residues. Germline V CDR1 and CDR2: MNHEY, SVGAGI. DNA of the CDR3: TGTGCCAGCAGTCCTACCGGGTCTCTGGACGAGCAGTACTTC. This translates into CASSPTGSLDEQYF.

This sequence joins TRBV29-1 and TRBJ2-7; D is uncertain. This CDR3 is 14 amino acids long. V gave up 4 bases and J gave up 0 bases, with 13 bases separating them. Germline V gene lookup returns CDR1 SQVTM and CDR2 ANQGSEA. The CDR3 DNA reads TGCAGCGTTGTCACGCCTAAGAGCTCCTACGAGCAGTACTTC. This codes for CSVVTPKSSYEQYF.

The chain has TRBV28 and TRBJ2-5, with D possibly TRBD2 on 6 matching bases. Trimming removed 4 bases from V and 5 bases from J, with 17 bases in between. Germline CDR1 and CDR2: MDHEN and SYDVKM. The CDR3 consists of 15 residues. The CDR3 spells CASSSSRRGVETQYF. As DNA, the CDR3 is TGTGCCAGCAGTTCATCCCGGCGGGGCGTTGAGACCCAGTACTTC.

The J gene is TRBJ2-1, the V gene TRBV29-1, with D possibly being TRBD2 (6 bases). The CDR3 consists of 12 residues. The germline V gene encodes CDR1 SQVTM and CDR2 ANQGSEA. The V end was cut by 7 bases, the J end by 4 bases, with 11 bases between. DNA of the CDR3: TGCAGCGCCACCGGGAGTTACAATGAGCAGTTCTTC. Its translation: CSATGSYNEQFF.

Here the CDR3 DNA reads TGTGCCAGCAGCCCGGGGGGGTACAATGAGCAGTTCTTC. It encodes CASSPGGYNEQFF. This chain connects TRBV9 to TRBJ2-1; 8 nucleotides align to TRBD2. The length of the CDR3 is 13 residues. CDR1 is SGDLS, CDR2 YYNGEE, per germline. The trim removed 4 bases at V and 4 bases at J, leaving 1 base unmatched. The variable domain in full, completed from reference TRBV9 and TRBJ2-1, reads DSGVTQTPKHLITATGQRVTLRCSPRSGDLSVYWYQQSLDQGLQFLIQYYNGEERAKGNILERFSAQQFPDLHSELNLSSLELGDSALYFCASSPGGYNEQFFGPGTRLTVL.

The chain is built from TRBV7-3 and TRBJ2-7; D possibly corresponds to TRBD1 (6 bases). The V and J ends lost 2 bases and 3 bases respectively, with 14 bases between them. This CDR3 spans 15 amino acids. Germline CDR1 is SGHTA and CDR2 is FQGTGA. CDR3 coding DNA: TGTGCCAGCAGCTTATTGTCAGGGGCGGTCTACGAGCAGTACTTC. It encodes CASSLLSGAVYEQYF. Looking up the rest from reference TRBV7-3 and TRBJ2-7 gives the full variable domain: GAGVSQTPSNKVTEKGKYVELRCDPISGHTALYWYRQSLGQGPEFLIYFQGTGAADDSGLPNDRFFAVRPEGSVSTLKIQRTERGDSAVYLCASSLLSGAVYEQYFGPGTRLTVT.

CDR3 region: CASSLDSSVVDTQYF. CDR3 coding DNA: TGTGCCAGCAGCTTAGATAGCTCTGTCGTGGATACGCAGTATTTT. V usage is TRBV7-9 and J usage is TRBJ2-3; D is undetermined. This CDR3 comprises 15 residues. Germline values: CDR1 SEHNR, CDR2 FQNEAQ (reference sequence). V was trimmed by 1 base and J by 6 bases, leaving 14 bases between them.

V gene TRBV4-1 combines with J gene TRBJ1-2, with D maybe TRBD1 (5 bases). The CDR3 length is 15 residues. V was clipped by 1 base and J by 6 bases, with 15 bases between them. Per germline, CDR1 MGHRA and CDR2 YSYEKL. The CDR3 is CASSQAGLVWNGYTF. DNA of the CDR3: TGCGCCAGCAGCCAAGCAGGGTTGGTATGGAATGGCTACACCTTC.

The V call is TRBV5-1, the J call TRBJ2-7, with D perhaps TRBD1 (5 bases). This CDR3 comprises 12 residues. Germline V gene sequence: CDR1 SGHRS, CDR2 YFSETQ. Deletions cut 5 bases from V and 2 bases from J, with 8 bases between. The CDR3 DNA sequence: TGCGCCAGCAGGGACAACGCCTACGAGCAGTACTTC. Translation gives CASRDNAYEQYF.

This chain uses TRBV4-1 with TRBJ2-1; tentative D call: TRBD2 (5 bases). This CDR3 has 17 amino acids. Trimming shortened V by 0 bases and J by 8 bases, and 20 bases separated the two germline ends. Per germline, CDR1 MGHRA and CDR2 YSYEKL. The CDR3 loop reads CASSQDESRAPGDEQFF. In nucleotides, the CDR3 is TGCGCCAGCAGCCAAGATGAGTCGCGGGCCCCGGGCGATGAGCAGTTCTTC.